One and the same sample provided the 10 T cell receptor beta chains below, sequenced in a study of CXCR3-negative and CXCR3-positive naive CD8 T cells. All TRB cDNA libraries came from 5' RACE performed with UMI labels. TCRdb reprocessed the 5' RACE reads and reports one entry per CDR3 protein, with no DNA. This listing includes 95,000 to 100,000 distinct CDR3 sequences. Findings and limits, study-wide: More hydrophobic TRB CDR3s were found in CXCR3-positive naive cells than in CXCR3-negative naive cells.

The antigens for these receptors are not known. Specimen: naive CXCR3+ CD8+ T cells from blood. Subset specified: CD45RO-CCR7+CD27+CD95- naive CD8+ T cells expressing CXCR3 (TNR3+). The origin of the receptors is a human donor in good health. Some clones in this sample may be carry-over from other donors' samples.

The rearrangement joins TRBV13 to TRBJ2-3. CDR1 is PRHDT and CDR2 is FYEKMQ in the germline V gene (reference sequence). This CDR3 contains 13 residues. This CDR3 reads CTSSLVGSDTQYF. Full variable domain (outside the CDR3, taken from reference TRBV13 and TRBJ2-3): AAGVIQSPRHLIKEKRETATLKCYPIPRHDTVYWYQQGPGQDPQFLISFYEKMQSDKGSIPDRFSAQQFSDYHSELNMSSLELGDSALYFCTSSLVGSDTQYFGPGTRLTVL.

The gene calls are TRBV7-9 and TRBJ2-3. The CDR3 loop spans 14 amino acids. Germline-derived CDR1 and CDR2 are SEHNR and FQNEAQ (reference sequence). The CDR3: CASSGTDHTDTQYF.

The genes are TRBV7-2 and TRBJ2-7; the TRBD2 assignment by TCRdb is unverifiable without DNA. The germline CDR1 and CDR2 sequences are SGHTA and FQGNSA. CDR3 size: 15 residues. CDR3 loop: CASSLWASSGYEQYF.

The CDR3 loop is CASSYSTVPGELFF. The genes are TRBV6-5 and TRBJ2-2; TCRdb's D call of TRBD2 is untestable without DNA. Germline loops: CDR1 MNHEY, CDR2 SVGAGI. The CDR3 is made up of 14 amino acids.

The chain has TRBV29-1 and TRBJ2-7; TCRdb outputs TRBD1, but without DNA this stays unchecked. The V gene's germline CDR1 is SQVTM and CDR2 ANQGSEA. This CDR3 has 16 amino acids. This CDR3 reads CGVEEGAGTAPYEQYF.

This CDR3 reads CASSQELFGETQYF. The V and J genes are TRBV4-3 and TRBJ2-5. The germline CDR1 and CDR2 sequences are LGHNA and YSLEER. The CDR3 sequence is 14 residues long.

V is TRBV29-1 and J is TRBJ1-2; with no DNA, the TCRdb D assignment of TRBD1 cannot be verified. This CDR3 comprises 13 residues. Germline V CDR1 and CDR2: SQVTM, ANQGSEA. The CDR3 loop reads CSVSRGNHLGYTF.

This chain uses TRBV10-3 with TRBJ1-2; with no DNA, the TCRdb D assignment of TRBD1 cannot be verified. Germline CDR1 ENHRY, CDR2 SYGVKD. This CDR3 spans 12 amino acids. The CDR3 is CAAGDPPYGYTF.

The chain recombines TRBV12-3 or TRBV12-4 with TRBJ2-5. The CDR3 covers 13 residues. The CDR3 is CASSPAEIETQYF.

The chain joins TRBV5-1 to TRBJ2-2; TCRdb calls TRBD2, which cannot be checked without DNA. CDR1 is SGHRS and CDR2 is YFSETQ in the germline V gene. The CDR3 has 15 amino acids. CDR3: CTSSWGTSGTGELFF.